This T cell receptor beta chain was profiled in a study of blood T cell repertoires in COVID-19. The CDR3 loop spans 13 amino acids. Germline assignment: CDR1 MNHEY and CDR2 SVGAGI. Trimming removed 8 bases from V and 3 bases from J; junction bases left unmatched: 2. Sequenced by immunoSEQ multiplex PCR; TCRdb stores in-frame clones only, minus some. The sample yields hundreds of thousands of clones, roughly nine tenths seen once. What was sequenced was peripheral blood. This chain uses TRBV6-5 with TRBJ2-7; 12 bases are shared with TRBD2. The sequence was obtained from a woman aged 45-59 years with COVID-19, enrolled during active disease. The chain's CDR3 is CASAGLAGYEQYF. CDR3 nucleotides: TGTGCCAGCGCGGGACTAGCGGGCTACGAGCAGTACTTC.